This T cell receptor (beta chain) is drawn from a study of cytomegalovirus exposure and HLA in healthy donors. This CDR3 comprises 17 residues. Germline trimming cut 4 bases from V and 1 base from J; bases unmatched to any gene: 9. The germline V gene encodes CDR1 SGHDT and CDR2 YYEEEE. The PCR used 60 Vbeta and 13 Jbeta primers. Produced via immunoSEQ multiplex PCR; TCRdb's table is partial and in-frame only. The repertoire holds some 120,000 clones, with around three quarters as singletons. This clone has just a few counts. The V gene is TRBV5-6, the J gene TRBJ1-4; 8 positions match TRBD1. The receptor was isolated from a woman aged 18-30 years in good health and CMV-seropositive. Sequencing was performed on PBMCs. The DNA of the CDR3 is TGTGCCAGCAGCCTCAGGGGGCTCATTGGAACTAATGAAAAACTGTTTTTT. This translates into CASSLRGLIGTNEKLFF.